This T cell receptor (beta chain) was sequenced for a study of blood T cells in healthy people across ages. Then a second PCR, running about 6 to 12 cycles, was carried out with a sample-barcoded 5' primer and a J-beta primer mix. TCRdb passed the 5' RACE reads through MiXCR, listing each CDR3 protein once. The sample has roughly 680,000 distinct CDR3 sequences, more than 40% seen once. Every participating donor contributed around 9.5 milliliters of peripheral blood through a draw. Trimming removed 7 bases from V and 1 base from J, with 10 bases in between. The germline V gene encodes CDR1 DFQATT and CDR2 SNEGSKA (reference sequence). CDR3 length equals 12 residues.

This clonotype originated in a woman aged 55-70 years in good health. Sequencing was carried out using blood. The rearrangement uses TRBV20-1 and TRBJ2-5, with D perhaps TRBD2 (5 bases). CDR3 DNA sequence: TGCAGTGTACGAGGACTCCAAGAGACCCAGTACTTC. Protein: CSVRGLQETQYF.